The 21 T cell receptor beta chains below come from one sample, sequenced in a study of T cell changes during pregnancy in multiple sclerosis. The data were produced by immunoSEQ multiplex PCR, yet TCRdb's version contains in-frame clones alone and is incomplete. This sample has around 84,000 clones, with about 94% found just once. The starting material was peripheral blood, obtained in the second trimester of pregnancy. The receptors derive from a female donor in good health, enrolled as a control in a pregnancy study.

The chain uses TRBV5-4 and TRBJ1-4, with 11 bases that match TRBD1. V lost 1 base and J lost 8; bases outside the gene matches: 10. CDR3 length: 17 amino acids. CDR1 SGHNT and CDR2 YYREEE come from the germline V gene (reference sequence). Here the CDR3 DNA reads TGTGCCAGCAGCTTGACATCCGGGACAGGGGGAAGAGAAAAACTGTTTTTT. This gives the protein CASSLTSGTGGREKLFF.

The genes are TRBV27 and TRBJ1-5, with D unclear. V gave up 3 bases and J gave up 6 bases, with 15 bases separating them. The CDR3 is made up of 15 amino acids. Per germline, CDR1 MNHEY and CDR2 SMNVEV (reference sequence). The CDR3 loop is CASSLGASPAQPQHF. The DNA for the CDR3 is TGTGCCAGCAGTTTGGGAGCGAGCCCAGCTCAGCCCCAGCATTTT.

V and J are TRBV2 and TRBJ2-2; 7 nucleotides align to TRBD1. Germline-derived CDR1 and CDR2 are SNHLY and FYNNEI. This CDR3 is 15 amino acids long. J gave up 8 bases and V 6 bases, and 12 bases lay outside the gene matches. This CDR3 reads CASRSLTGPRGELFF. The CDR3 DNA is TGTGCCAGCAGATCCCTGACAGGGCCGAGGGGGGAGCTGTTTTTT.

V gene TRBV6-5 combines with J gene TRBJ1-1; D perhaps matches TRBD1 (5 bases). The germline V gene has CDR1 MNHEY and CDR2 SVGAGI. V was cut by 2 bases and J by 3 bases, with 7 bases left in between. The CDR3 sequence is 13 residues long. Written as DNA, the CDR3 is TGTGCCAGCAGTTACAGGGGTGACACTGAAGCTTTCTTT. Translated: CASSYRGDTEAFF.

The chain employs TRBV5-1 and TRBJ2-1; 10 bases align to TRBD1. The CDR3 length is 17 residues. Germline V gene data show CDR1 as SGHRS and CDR2 as YFSETQ. The ends lost 0 bases at V and 0 bases at J; junction bases unmatched: 3. The CDR3 coding sequence is TGCGCCAGCAGCTTGGGGTGGGACAGGGGCTCCTACAATGAGCAGTTCTTC. Its protein product is CASSLGWDRGSYNEQFF. Variable domain in full (rest from reference TRBV5-1 and TRBJ2-1): KAGVTQTPRYLIKTRGQQVTLSCSPISGHRSVSWYQQTPGQGLQFLFEYFSETQRNKGNFPGRFSGRQFSNSRSEMNVSTLELGDSALYLCASSLGWDRGSYNEQFFGPGTRLTVL.

This clone was picked up one time. J is TRBJ2-1 and V is TRBV25-1, with 7 bases matching TRBD1. CDR3 length equals 14 residues. Germline CDR1 MGHDK, CDR2 SYGVNS. The J segment lost 7 bases and the V segment lost 7 bases, leaving 10 bases of the junction unmatched. The CDR3 region is CASIRSGGSNEQFF. CDR3 bases: TGTGCCAGCATAAGGTCAGGGGGTAGTAATGAGCAGTTCTTC.

The J gene is TRBJ2-3, the V gene TRBV6-4; D might be TRBD1 (5 bases). V was trimmed by 2 bases and J by 0 bases, leaving 9 bases between them. The CDR3 runs 15 residues. Germline values: CDR1 MRHNA, CDR2 SNTAGT. CDR3 in DNA: TGTGCCAGCAGTGACCAGGGCGGTAGCACAGATACGCAGTATTTT. Its protein product is CASSDQGGSTDTQYF.

V gene TRBV9 combines with J gene TRBJ2-5; 9 nucleotides match TRBD1. The ends lost 2 bases at V and 4 bases at J; junction bases unmatched: 3. The germline V gene has CDR1 SGDLS and CDR2 YYNGEE. The CDR3 runs to 14 residues. The DNA of the CDR3 is TGTGCCAGCAGCGTCACAGGGGGCGCAGAGACCCAGTACTTC. Translating it yields CASSVTGGAETQYF. Filled out from reference TRBV9 and TRBJ2-5, the complete variable domain reads DSGVTQTPKHLITATGQRVTLRCSPRSGDLSVYWYQQSLDQGLQFLIQYYNGEERAKGNILERFSAQQFPDLHSELNLSSLELGDSALYFCASSVTGGAETQYFGPGTRLLVL.

This clone was seen only once. J is TRBJ2-2 and V is TRBV27; 9 nucleotides line up with TRBD1. The V segment lost 5 bases and the J segment 4 bases; nucleotides outside the gene matches: 5. This CDR3 spans 15 amino acids. Germline V gene sequence: CDR1 MNHEY, CDR2 SMNVEV (reference sequence). The CDR3 DNA reads as TGTGCCAGCAGTCTAGAGGGACAGGGCACCGGGGAGCTGTTTTTT. Encoded protein: CASSLEGQGTGELFF.

The rearrangement links TRBV14 to TRBJ2-3, with D hard to call. This CDR3 comprises 16 residues. Germline-derived CDR1 and CDR2 are SGHDN and FVKESK. Trimming took 0 bases from V and 4 from J, leaving 14 bases between them. The CDR3 here is CASSQDGQIRADTQYF. The CDR3 region has the DNA TGTGCCAGCAGCCAAGATGGGCAGATCCGCGCAGATACGCAGTATTTT.

This sequence joins TRBV11-2 and TRBJ2-3, with TRBD2 matching over 9 bases. Germline loops: CDR1 SGHAT, CDR2 FQNNGV. This CDR3 is 17 amino acids long. V gave up 4 bases and J gave up 1 base; unmatched junction bases: 9. The CDR3, as DNA: TGTGCCAGCAGCTCTCAGGGGACTAGCAAACGCACAGATACGCAGTATTTT. Amino acids: CASSSQGTSKRTDTQYF.

The chain has TRBV6-5 and TRBJ2-7; TRBD1 matches 7 bases. CDR1 is MNHEY, CDR2 SVGAGI, per germline. The CDR3 covers 15 residues. The J segment lost 5 bases and the V segment lost 6 bases, leaving 13 bases of the junction unmatched. The CDR3, as DNA: TGTGCCAGCAGCGACAGGGCTGGCCGGGGAAACGAGCAGTACTTC. Its translation is CASSDRAGRGNEQYF.

The chain uses TRBV2 and TRBJ2-5; D possibly corresponds to TRBD2 (5 bases). V lost 5 bases to trimming and J lost 1 base, with 14 bases between them. The CDR3 is made up of 15 amino acids. CDR1 and CDR2 (germline): SNHLY, FYNNEI. This chain's CDR3 is CASSQGGSAQETQYF. DNA for the CDR3: TGTGCCAGCAGTCAAGGTGGTAGCGCCCAAGAGACCCAGTACTTC. The whole variable domain, filled in from reference TRBV2 and TRBJ2-5, reads EPEVTQTPSHQVTQMGQEVILRCVPISNHLYFYWYRQILGQKVEFLVSFYNNEISEKSEIFDDQFSVERPDGSNFTLKIRSTKLEDSAMYFCASSQGGSAQETQYFGPGTRLLVL.

V is TRBV5-1 and J is TRBJ2-7; D is uncertain. The CDR3 length is 13 residues. V lost 0 bases to trimming and J lost 4 bases, with 8 bases between them. Germline V gene sequence: CDR1 SGHRS, CDR2 YFSETQ. As DNA, the CDR3 is TGCGCCAGCAGCTTGGCTCTCCGGTACGAGCAGTACTTC. Translating gives CASSLALRYEQYF.

The V and J genes are TRBV28 and TRBJ1-4; 10 bases are a match to TRBD1. The CDR3 sequence is 14 residues long. V lost 4 bases to trimming and J lost 6 bases; unmatched junction nucleotides: 2. Per germline, CDR1 MDHEN and CDR2 SYDVKM. CDR3 DNA sequence: TGTGCCAGCAGTTCCGGGACAGGGGATGAAAAACTGTTTTTT. The encoded protein is CASSSGTGDEKLFF.

The CDR3 nucleotides read TGCGCCAGCAGCTTGGGCCAGGATGCAGATACGCAGTATTTT. This translates into CASSLGQDADTQYF. V usage is TRBV5-1 and J usage is TRBJ2-3, with D hard to call. The CDR3 covers 14 residues. Trimming took off 0 bases at V and 4 bases at J, with 9 bases between the two ends. Germline V CDR1 and CDR2: SGHRS, YFSETQ. Variable domain in full (rest from reference TRBV5-1 and TRBJ2-3): KAGVTQTPRYLIKTRGQQVTLSCSPISGHRSVSWYQQTPGQGLQFLFEYFSETQRNKGNFPGRFSGRQFSNSRSEMNVSTLELGDSALYLCASSLGQDADTQYFGPGTRLTVL.

The chain is built from TRBV6-1 and TRBJ2-2; 7 bases match TRBD1. The CDR3 extends over 15 amino acids. Germline-derived CDR1 and CDR2 are MNHNS and SASEGT. With V trimmed by 4 bases and J by 7 bases, 9 bases remained unmatched. The CDR3 protein is CASSVETGRNGELFF. As DNA, the CDR3 is TGTGCCAGCAGTGTAGAGACAGGGCGGAACGGGGAGCTGTTTTTT.

The V gene is TRBV5-4, the J gene TRBJ1-5, with a tentative D call TRBD1 (6 bases). Germline values: CDR1 SGHNT, CDR2 YYREEE (reference sequence). Trimming left V 1 base short and J 2 bases short, with 22 bases between. CDR3 length: 19 amino acids. The CDR3 spells CASSLSGKSRGFGNQPQHF. The CDR3 DNA is TGTGCCAGCAGCTTGTCCGGGAAATCGAGGGGGTTCGGCAATCAGCCCCAGCATTTT.

This chain joins TRBV4-1 and TRBJ1-2, with D unclear. The CDR3 totals 14 residues. The germline V gene encodes CDR1 MGHRA and CDR2 YSYEKL. The V gene lost 5 bases and the J gene lost 3 bases, with 13 bases spanning the gap. CDR3 DNA sequence: TGCGCCAGCAGCTCGCGGGGTGGGGACTATGGCTACACCTTC. Protein sequence: CASSSRGGDYGYTF.

The V and J genes are TRBV19 and TRBJ2-1; 14 bases line up with TRBD2. Germline loops: CDR1 LNHDA, CDR2 SQIVND (reference sequence). This CDR3 is built from 18 residues. Unmatched junction bases numbered 8, after V lost 4 bases and J lost 3 bases. The CDR3 is CASSTRGTSGSVYNEQFF. The CDR3 DNA reads as TGTGCCAGTAGTACCCGCGGGACTAGCGGGAGCGTCTACAATGAGCAGTTCTTC.

Here the CDR3 DNA reads TGTGCCAGTAGTAGACCCGGGAAGAACACTGAAGCTTTCTTT. This gives the protein CASSRPGKNTEAFF. V usage is TRBV19 and J usage is TRBJ1-1; D is uncertain. CDR1 is LNHDA, CDR2 SQIVND, per germline (reference sequence). The CDR3 length is 14 residues. V was shortened by 4 bases and J by 1 base, with 10 bases between the two germline ends. Full variable domain (outside the CDR3, taken from reference TRBV19 and TRBJ1-1): DGGITQSPKYLFRKEGQNVTLSCEQNLNHDAMYWYRQDPGQGLRLIYYSQIVNDFQKGDIAEGYSVSREKKESFPLTVTSAQKNPTAFYLCASSRPGKNTEAFFGQGTRLTVV.